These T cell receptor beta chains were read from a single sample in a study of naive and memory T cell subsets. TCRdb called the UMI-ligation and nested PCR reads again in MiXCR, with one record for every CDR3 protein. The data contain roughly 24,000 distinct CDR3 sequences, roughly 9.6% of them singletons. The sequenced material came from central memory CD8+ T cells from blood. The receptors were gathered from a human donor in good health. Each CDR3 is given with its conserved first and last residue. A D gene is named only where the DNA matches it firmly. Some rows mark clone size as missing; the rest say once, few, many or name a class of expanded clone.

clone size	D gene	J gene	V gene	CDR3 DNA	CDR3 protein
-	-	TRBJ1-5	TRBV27	TGTGCCAGCAGCCAGGGGCTGAGCAATCAGCCCCAGCATTTT	CASSQGLSNQPQHF
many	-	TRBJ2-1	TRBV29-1	TGCAGCGTTGAAGTACTGGGCAATGAGCAGTTCTTC	CSVEVLGNEQFF
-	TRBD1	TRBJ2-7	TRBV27	TGTGCCAGCGGCTACAGGGGGCGCGACGAGCAGTACTTC	CASGYRGRDEQYF
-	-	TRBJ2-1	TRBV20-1	TGCAGTGCTGATAGGTGGCGAGTTAGTGAGCAGTTCTTC	CSADRWRVSEQFF
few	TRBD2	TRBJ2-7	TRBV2	TGTGCCAGCAGAGTGAAGCGGGAGTTCGAGCAGTACTTC	CASRVKREFEQYF
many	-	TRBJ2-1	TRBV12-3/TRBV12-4	TGTGCCAGCAGTCGGGGACCAAGGATGTACAATGAGCAGTTCTTC	CASSRGPRMYNEQFF
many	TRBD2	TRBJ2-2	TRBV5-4	TGTGCCAGCAGCCCGGTTGGGAGCGGGAGTGCCGGGGAGCTGTTTTTT	CASSPVGSGSAGELFF
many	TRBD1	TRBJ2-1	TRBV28	TGTGCCAGCAGGGACAGGGGCTACAATGAGCAGTTCTTC	CASRDRGYNEQFF
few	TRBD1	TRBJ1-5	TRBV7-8	TGTGCCAGCAGCTTAGGTATAACAGGGGGCGGTCAGCCCCAGCATTTT	CASSLGITGGGQPQHF
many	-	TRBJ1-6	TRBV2	TGTGCCAGCACCCTACTCTCGGAATCACCCCTCCACTTT	CASTLLSESPLHF
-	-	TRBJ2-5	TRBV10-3	TGTGCCATCAGCTGGGACTCGCAAGAGACCCAGTACTTC	CAISWDSQETQYF
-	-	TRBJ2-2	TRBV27	TGTGCCAACAGTTTATTCCGGGGGCTCCGGGAGCTGTTTTTT	CANSLFRGLRELFF
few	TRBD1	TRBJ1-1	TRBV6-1	TGTGCCAGCAGTGAACGACCGGAGACAGGGATGGCTTTCTTT	CASSERPETGMAFF
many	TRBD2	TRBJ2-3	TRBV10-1	TGCGCCAGCAGTGAGTCGACACTAGCGGGAGGGCCAGATACGCAGTATTTT	CASSESTLAGGPDTQYF
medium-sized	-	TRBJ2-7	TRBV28	TGTGCCAGCAGCGTCGTCAGACCCTACGAGCAGTACTTC	CASSVVRPYEQYF
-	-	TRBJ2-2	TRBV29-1	TGCAGCGTTGAACCACACCCCACCGGGGAGCTGTTTTTT	CSVEPHPTGELFF
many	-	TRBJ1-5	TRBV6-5	TGTGCCAGCAGTCCCTCCCGACAGTATAGCAATCAGCCCCAGCATTTT	CASSPSRQYSNQPQHF
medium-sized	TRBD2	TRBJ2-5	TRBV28	TGTGCCAGCAGTTTGACTAGCGGGAGCGTAAAAGAGACCCAGTACTTC	CASSLTSGSVKETQYF
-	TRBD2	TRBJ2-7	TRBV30	TGTGCCTGGAACGGGGGGAGTCTTGGCTACTACGAGCAGTACTTC	CAWNGGSLGYYEQYF
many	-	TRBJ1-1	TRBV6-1	TGTGCCAGCAGTCCTTTGGCAGGTCGAGGGGACACTGAAGCTTTCTTT	CASSPLAGRGDTEAFF
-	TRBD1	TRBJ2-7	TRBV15	TGTGCCACCAGTACCGGGACAGGGGCCTACGAGCAGTACTTC	CATSTGTGAYEQYF
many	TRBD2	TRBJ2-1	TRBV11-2	TGTGCCAGCAGCCGAGGACTAGCGGGAATTATAAATGAGCAGTTCTTC	CASSRGLAGIINEQFF
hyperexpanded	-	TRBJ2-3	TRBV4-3	TGCGCCAGCAGCCAAAGGTCTGGGAACGCAGATACGCAGTATTTT	CASSQRSGNADTQYF
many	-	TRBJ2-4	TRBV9	TGTGCCAGCAGCCCCCCTGGGGGGATTCAGTACTTC	CASSPPGGIQYF
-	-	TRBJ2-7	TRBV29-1	TGCAGCGTTGAAGCGGATCCCTCCTACGAGCAGTACTTC	CSVEADPSYEQYF
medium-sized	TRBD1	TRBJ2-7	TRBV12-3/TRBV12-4	TGTGCCAGCAGTTTCCCGGGACAGAACTCCTACGAGCAGTACTTC	CASSFPGQNSYEQYF
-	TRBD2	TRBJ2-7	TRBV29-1	TGCAGCGTTGAAGGTTGGCGGGAGGGCGGCGAGCAGTACTTC	CSVEGWREGGEQYF
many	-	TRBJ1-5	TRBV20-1	TGCAGTGCTAGTTCTGGCAGGGACTTGGTGAATCAGCCCCAGCATTTT	CSASSGRDLVNQPQHF
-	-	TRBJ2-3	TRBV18	TGTGCCAGCTCACCCGTCGGGGACACTTACACAGATACGCAGTATTTT	CASSPVGDTYTDTQYF
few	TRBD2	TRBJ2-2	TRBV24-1	TGTGCCACCAGTCCCCCGCTAGCGGGAGGCACCGGGGAGCTGTTTTTT	CATSPPLAGGTGELFF
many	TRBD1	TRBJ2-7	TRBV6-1	TGTGCCAGCAGTGAAGCGACCGGGACAGGGTCCTACGAGCAGTACTTC	CASSEATGTGSYEQYF
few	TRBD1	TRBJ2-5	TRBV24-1	TGTGCCACCAGTGATCTCGGGACAGGGAAACTACAAGAGACCCAGTACTTC	CATSDLGTGKLQETQYF
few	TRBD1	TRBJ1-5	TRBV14	TGTGCCAGCAGCCAAGGACAGGGGTTTAGTCAGCCCCAGCATTTT	CASSQGQGFSQPQHF